The source of this TCR beta chain is a study of T cells in Graves' hyperthyroidism and ophthalmopathy (dated by TCRdb to the late 2010s). Turning to the overall study: Peripheral blood was sampled at the time of initial diagnosis, prior to any treatment. The paper reports TCR Vbeta CDR3 sequencing of some 140 peripheral blood samples: 43 ophthalmopathy, some 80 hyperthyroidism and 17 progressor patients. For training and testing, the 100 patients in the discovery cohort were randomly divided in a 7:3 ratio. TCR V-J signatures able to tell the groups apart were searched for in a discovery cohort of 90 to 100 patients, of whom over 40 had Graves' ophthalmopathy and roughly 59 had stable Graves' hyperthyroidism. Thyroid tissue and blood T-cell repertoires from six Graves' hyperthyroidism patients were also compared in the study. Whether ophthalmopathy could be predicted prospectively was tested in an independent validation cohort made up of approximately 19 hyperthyroidism patients plus 17 patients who later progressed to ophthalmopathy. Following sampling, methimazole starting at 30 mg daily was given to hyperthyroidism patients, and high-dose intravenous methylprednisolone was given to ophthalmopathy patients. General study outcomes and caveats: In cross-validation, a model built on a 13 V-J signature told ophthalmopathy apart from stable hyperthyroidism with 85% to 90% sensitivity and about 81% specificity, and in testing the same model reached 80%/75%. Most expanded thyroid clonotypes (frequency above 0.001) were also detected in blood, a finding suggesting that blood repertoires may reflect thyroid immune responses. In validation, the model predicted progression to ophthalmopathy a median of around 6.5 months before onset, with 65% to 71% sensitivity and roughly 79% specificity. Sample size was not statistically predetermined, and blinding of investigators to group allocation was not performed.

About this clonotype: The target of this receptor is not known. Within one base of it there is no much larger clone, and no base qualities were kept.

The TCR beta CDR3 regions were amplified from the RNA transcripts. A first-round RT-PCR of the TCR CDR3 used the HTBI primer set with the Qiagen OneStep RT-PCR kit. A second multiplex PCR round built the libraries, followed by size selection and purification. The libraries were sequenced on an Illumina HiSeq2000 using paired-end 100 bp reads. The authors processed their data as follows. Raw data were processed with SOAPnuke, discarding reads with adapters, uncalled bases, mean Phred below 15, or no exact constant-primer or identifier match. High-quality paired reads were merged with COPE v1.2.5, and unique nucleotide sequences were defined as clonotypes. Clonotypes were aligned to IMGT TRBV, TRBD and TRBJ reference segments using MiTCR v1.1. Analysis was restricted to V-J combinations with a frequency above 0.0001, which covered roughly 99% of repertoires. The TCS score was defined as F50 (clonal expansion) divided by E x V (chaos), with BLOSUM62-based TCRdist calculated between CDR3 peptides within each V-J. Welch's t-statistics and random forest reduced fewer than 600 V-J features to 13, which were used in a naive Bayes classifier (R e1071). The Morisita-Horn index was used to measure how similar the thyroid and blood repertoires were. Clones were called with MiXCR by TCRdb after fastp trimmed the public reads at Q25, and only in-frame beta chains were retained. Every distinct CDR3 protein forms one entry, paired with its most common genes and DNA. These V and J calls rely on TCRdb rather than the paper's analysis. Across this sample there are around 760,000 distinct CDR3 sequences, with roughly a third seen only once. Clones ranked in the top ten supply around 30% of the sample.

A patient counted as having stable Graves' hyperthyroidism if no progression to ophthalmopathy occurred over 18 months of follow-up. Hyperthyroidism patients were newly diagnosed, with disease duration under 2 months, and aged 18 to 65 years. Any patient with an uncontrolled infection, another autoimmune disease, pregnancy or lactation was excluded. Clinical symptoms, serum thyroxine and TRAb, thyroid ultrasound, and orbital computed tomography formed the basis for the diagnoses. Ficoll-Paque density gradient centrifugation was used to isolate PBMCs from 9.5 to 10 ml of fresh peripheral blood. Trizol reagent was used to extract total RNA, and RNA quality was then checked on an Agilent 2100 Bioanalyzer. The germline V gene (reference sequence) gives CDR1 as SEHNR and CDR2 as FQNEAQ. CDR3 length: 14 amino acids, cysteine to phenylalanine. Just the 42-base CDR3 DNA is kept, in frame starting at base 1. Unmatched junction bases come to 7, with V trimmed by 5 bases and J by 3 bases.

The sample consisted of blood. This chain joins TRBV7-9 to TRBJ2-7, and 7 junctional nucleotides match TRBD1. The receptor comes from a woman aged 40-49 years with Graves' hyperthyroidism. Here is the DNA: TGTGCCAGCAGCCCACAGGGGAATTTCTACGAGCAGTACTTC. This gives the protein CASSPQGNFYEQYF.